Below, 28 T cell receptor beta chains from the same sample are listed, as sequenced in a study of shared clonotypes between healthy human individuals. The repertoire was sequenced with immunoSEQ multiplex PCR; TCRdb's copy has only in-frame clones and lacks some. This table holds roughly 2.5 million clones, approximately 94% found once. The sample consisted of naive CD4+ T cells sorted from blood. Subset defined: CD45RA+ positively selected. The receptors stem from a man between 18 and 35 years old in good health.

The CDR3 nucleotides are TGTGCCAGCAGCACGAGCGGGGGGCCCTTCCAAGAGACCCAGTACTTC. Its protein product is CASSTSGGPFQETQYF. The chain uses TRBV5-4 and TRBJ2-5; 9 nucleotides match TRBD2. The junction had 8 bases not matched to a gene; V was cut back by 4 bases and J by 1 base. The CDR3 covers 16 residues. Germline values: CDR1 SGHNT, CDR2 YYREEE (reference sequence).

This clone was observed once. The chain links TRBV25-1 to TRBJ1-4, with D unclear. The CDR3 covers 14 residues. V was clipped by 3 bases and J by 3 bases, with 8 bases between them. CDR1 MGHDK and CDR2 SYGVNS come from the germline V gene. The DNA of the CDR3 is TGTGCCAGCAGTGATTCCGGGGCTAATGAAAAACTGTTTTTT. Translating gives CASSDSGANEKLFF.

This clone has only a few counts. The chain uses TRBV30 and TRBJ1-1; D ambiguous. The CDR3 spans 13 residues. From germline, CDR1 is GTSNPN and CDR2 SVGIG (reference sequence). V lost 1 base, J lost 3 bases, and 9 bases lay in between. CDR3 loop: CAWSGRQDTEAFF. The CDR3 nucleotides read TGTGCCTGGAGTGGAAGACAAGACACTGAAGCTTTCTTT.

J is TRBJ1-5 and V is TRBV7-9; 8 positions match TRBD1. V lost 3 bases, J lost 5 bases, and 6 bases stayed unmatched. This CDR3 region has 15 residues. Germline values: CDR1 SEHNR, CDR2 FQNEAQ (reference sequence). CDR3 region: CASSLGTGGYQPQHF. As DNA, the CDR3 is TGTGCCAGCAGCTTGGGGACAGGAGGGTATCAGCCCCAGCATTTT.

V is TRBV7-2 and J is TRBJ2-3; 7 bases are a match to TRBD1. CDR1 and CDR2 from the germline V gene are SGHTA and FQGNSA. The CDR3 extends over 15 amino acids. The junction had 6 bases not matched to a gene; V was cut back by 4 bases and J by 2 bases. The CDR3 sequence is CASSSQTGITDTQYF. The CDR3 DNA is TGTGCCAGCAGCTCCCAGACAGGGATCACAGATACGCAGTATTTT.

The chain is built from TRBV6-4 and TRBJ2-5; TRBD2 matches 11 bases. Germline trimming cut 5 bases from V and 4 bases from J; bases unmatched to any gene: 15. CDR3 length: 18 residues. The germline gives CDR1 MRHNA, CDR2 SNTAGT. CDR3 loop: CASSPLILAGGPGETQYF. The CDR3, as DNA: TGTGCCAGCAGTCCTCTCATATTAGCGGGAGGGCCGGGAGAGACCCAGTACTTC.

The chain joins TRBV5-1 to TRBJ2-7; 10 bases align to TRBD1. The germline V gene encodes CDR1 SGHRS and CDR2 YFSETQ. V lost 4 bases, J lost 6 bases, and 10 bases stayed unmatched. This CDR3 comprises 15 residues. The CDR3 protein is CASSKGPGQGPEQYF. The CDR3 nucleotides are TGCGCCAGCAGCAAGGGACCGGGACAGGGGCCCGAGCAGTACTTC.

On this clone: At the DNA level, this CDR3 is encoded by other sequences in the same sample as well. The DNA for the CDR3 is TGTGCCAGCAGCTTGGGCGGCAGCTATGGCTACACCTTC. It is translated as CASSLGGSYGYTF. This chain joins TRBV5-6 and TRBJ1-2, with no clear D. Trimming shortened V by 0 bases and J by 4 bases, and 7 bases separated the two germline ends. Germline-derived CDR1 and CDR2 are SGHDT and YYEEEE. The CDR3 length is 13 residues.

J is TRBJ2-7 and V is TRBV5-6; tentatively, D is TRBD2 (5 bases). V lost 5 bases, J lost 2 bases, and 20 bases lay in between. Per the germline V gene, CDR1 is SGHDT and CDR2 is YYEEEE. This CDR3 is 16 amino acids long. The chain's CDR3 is CASRYSPGSETYEQYF. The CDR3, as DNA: TGTGCCAGCAGGTATTCTCCGGGATCCGAGACCTACGAGCAGTACTTC.

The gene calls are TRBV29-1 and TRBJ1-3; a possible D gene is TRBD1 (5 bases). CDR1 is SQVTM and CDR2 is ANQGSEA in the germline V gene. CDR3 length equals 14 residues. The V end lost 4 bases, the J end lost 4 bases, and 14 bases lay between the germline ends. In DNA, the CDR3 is TGCAGCGTTGCCGCCGGGACCTCGGGAAACACCATATATTTT. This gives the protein CSVAAGTSGNTIYF. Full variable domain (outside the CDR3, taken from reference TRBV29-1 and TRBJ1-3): SAVISQKPSRDICQRGTSLTIQCQVDSQVTMMFWYRQQPGQSLTLIATANQGSEATYESGFVIDKFPISRPNLTFSTLTVSNMSPEDSSIYLCSVAAGTSGNTIYFGEGSWLTVV.

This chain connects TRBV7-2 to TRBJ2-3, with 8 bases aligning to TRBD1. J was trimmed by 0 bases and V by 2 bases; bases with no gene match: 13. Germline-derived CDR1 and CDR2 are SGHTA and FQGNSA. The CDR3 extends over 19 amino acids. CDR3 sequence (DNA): TGTGCCAGCAGCTTATGGGACAGGCCACCTACTTCTAGCACAGATACGCAGTATTTT. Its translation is CASSLWDRPPTSSTDTQYF. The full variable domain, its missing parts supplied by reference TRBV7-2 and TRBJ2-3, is GAGVSQSPSNKVTEKGKDVELRCDPISGHTALYWYRQSLGQGLEFLIYFQGNSAPDKSGLPSDRFSAERTGGSVSTLTIQRTQQEDSAVYLCASSLWDRPPTSSTDTQYFGPGTRLTVL.

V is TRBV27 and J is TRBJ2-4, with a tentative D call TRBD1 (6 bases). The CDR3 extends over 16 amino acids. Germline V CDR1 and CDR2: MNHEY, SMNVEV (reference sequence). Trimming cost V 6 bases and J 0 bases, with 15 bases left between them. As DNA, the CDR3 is TGTGCCAGCAGCGCTACAGGGTTTTCAGCCAAAAACATTCAGTACTTC. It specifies CASSATGFSAKNIQYF.

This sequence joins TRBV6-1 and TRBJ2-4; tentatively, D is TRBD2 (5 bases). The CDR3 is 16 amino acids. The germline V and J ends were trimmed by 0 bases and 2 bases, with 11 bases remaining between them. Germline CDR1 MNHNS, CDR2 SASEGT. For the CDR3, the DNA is TGTGCCAGCAGTGAAGCGCACGGGGTAACCAAAAACATTCAGTACTTC. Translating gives CASSEAHGVTKNIQYF.

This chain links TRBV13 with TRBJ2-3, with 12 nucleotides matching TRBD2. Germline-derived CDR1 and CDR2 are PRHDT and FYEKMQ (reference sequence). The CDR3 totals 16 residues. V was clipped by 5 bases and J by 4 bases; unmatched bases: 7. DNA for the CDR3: TGTGCCAGCAGCCCCCCTAGCGGGAGGGCCCCAGATACGCAGTATTTT. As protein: CASSPPSGRAPDTQYF.

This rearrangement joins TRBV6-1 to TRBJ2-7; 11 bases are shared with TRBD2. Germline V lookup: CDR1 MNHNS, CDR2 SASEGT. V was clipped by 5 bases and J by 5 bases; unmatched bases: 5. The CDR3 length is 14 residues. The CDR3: CASSTSGSTNEQYF. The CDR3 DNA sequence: TGTGCCAGCAGTACTAGCGGGAGTACGAACGAGCAGTACTTC.

DNA for the CDR3: TGTGCCAGCGGACTAGCGGGAGGACAAAGCTCCTACGAGCAGTACTTC. Its protein is CASGLAGGQSSYEQYF. The J gene is TRBJ2-7, the V gene TRBV6-4, with TRBD2 identical over 14 bases. The ends lost 8 bases at V and 0 bases at J; junction bases unmatched: 6. CDR1 and CDR2 from the germline V gene are MRHNA and SNTAGT. The CDR3 sequence is 16 residues long.

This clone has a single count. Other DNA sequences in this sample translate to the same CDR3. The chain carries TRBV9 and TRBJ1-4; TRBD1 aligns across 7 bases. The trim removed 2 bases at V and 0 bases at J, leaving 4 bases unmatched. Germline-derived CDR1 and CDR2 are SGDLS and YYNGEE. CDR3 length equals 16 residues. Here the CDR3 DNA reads TGTGCCAGCAGCGTCGGCAGGGGGGCAACTAATGAAAAACTGTTTTTT. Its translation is CASSVGRGATNEKLFF.

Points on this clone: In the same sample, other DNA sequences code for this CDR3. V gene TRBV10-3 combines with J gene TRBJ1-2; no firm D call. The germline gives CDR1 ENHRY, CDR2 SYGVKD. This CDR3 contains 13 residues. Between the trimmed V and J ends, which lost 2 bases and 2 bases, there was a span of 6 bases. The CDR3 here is CAISEGENYGYTF. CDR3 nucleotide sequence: TGTGCCATCAGTGAGGGGGAGAACTATGGCTACACCTTC.

The CDR3 protein is CASSPVRETGYTF. CDR3 DNA: TGTGCCAGCTCACCGGTCCGAGAGACTGGCTACACCTTC. The V gene is TRBV18, the J gene TRBJ1-2; the D is unclear. Between the trimmed V and J ends, which lost 3 bases and 7 bases, there was a span of 12 bases. This CDR3 spans 13 amino acids. CDR1 is KGHSH and CDR2 is LQKENI in the germline V gene.

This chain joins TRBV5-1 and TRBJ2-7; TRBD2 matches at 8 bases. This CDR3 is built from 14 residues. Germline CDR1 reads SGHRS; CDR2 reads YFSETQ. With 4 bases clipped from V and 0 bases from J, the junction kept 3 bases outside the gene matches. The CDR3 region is CASSTGLASYEQYF. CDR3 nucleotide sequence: TGCGCCAGCAGCACTGGACTAGCCTCCTACGAGCAGTACTTC.

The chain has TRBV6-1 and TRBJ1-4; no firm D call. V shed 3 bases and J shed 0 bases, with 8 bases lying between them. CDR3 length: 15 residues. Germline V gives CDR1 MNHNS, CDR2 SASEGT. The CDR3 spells CASSESPATNEKLFF. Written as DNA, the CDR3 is TGTGCCAGCAGTGAGTCACCCGCAACTAATGAAAAACTGTTTTTT.

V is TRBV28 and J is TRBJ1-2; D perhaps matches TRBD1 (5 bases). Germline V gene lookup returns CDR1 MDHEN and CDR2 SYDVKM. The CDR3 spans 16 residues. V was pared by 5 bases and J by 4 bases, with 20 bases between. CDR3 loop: CASSPGGRGLFYGYTF. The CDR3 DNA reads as TGTGCCAGCAGTCCGGGCGGTAGGGGCCTTTTCTATGGCTACACCTTC.

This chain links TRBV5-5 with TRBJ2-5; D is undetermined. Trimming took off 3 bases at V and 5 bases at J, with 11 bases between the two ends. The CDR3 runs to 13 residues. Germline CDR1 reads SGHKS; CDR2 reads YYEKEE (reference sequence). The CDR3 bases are TGTGCCAGCAGCTCGGGTCCCGGGGAGACCCAGTACTTC. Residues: CASSSGPGETQYF. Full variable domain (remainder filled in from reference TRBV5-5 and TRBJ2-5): DAGVTQSPTHLIKTRGQQVTLRCSPISGHKSVSWYQQVLGQGPQFIFQYYEKEERGRGNFPDRFSARQFPNYSSELNVNALLLGDSALYLCASSSGPGETQYFGPGTRLLVL.

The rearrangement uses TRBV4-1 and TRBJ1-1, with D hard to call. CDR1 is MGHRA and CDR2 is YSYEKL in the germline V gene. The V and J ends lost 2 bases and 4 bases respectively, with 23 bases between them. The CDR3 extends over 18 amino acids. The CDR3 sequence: CASSQRNRVIDLRTEAFF. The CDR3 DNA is TGCGCCAGCAGCCAACGGAATCGCGTTATCGACTTACGCACTGAAGCTTTCTTT.

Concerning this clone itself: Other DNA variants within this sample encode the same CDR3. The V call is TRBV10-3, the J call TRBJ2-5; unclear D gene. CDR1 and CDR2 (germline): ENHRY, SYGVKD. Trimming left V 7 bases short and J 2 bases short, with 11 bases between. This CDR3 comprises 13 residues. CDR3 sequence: CAIKGRQQETQYF. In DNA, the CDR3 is TGTGCCATCAAGGGTCGGCAGCAAGAGACCCAGTACTTC.

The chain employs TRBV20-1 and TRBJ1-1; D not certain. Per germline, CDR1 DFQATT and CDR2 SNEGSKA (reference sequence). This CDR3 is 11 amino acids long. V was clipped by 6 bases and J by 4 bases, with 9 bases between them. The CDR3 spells CSARKVTEAFF. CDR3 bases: TGCAGTGCCAGGAAAGTCACTGAAGCTTTCTTT.

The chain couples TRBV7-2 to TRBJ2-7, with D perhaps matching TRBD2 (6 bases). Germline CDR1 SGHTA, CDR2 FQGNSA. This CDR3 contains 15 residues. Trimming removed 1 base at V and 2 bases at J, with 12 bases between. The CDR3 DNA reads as TGTGCCAGCAGCTTAGGTTCGGGAGAAACCTACGAGCAGTACTTC. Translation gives CASSLGSGETYEQYF.

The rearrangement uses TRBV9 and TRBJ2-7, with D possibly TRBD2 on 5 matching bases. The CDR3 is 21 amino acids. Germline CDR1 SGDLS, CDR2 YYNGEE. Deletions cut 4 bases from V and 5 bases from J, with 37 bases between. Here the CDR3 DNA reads TGTGCCAGCAGCCCGTTTCCCTTTGACTTATCGAGTCGGGATCCCGGCCACGAGCAGTACTTC. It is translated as CASSPFPFDLSSRDPGHEQYF.